One T cell receptor (beta chain) is described in this entry. Antigen unknown. The sample comes from a study of OX40 agonist ivuxolimab in advanced cancers. Study results and limitations: In the 0.1 to 3.0 mg/kg range, CD4+ and CD8+ blood T cells had expanded clonally by week 6.

V gave up 0 bases and J gave up 6 bases, with 9 bases separating them. Germline V CDR1 and CDR2: LGHNA, YNFKEQ. This CDR3 comprises 14 residues. Generated by immunoSEQ multiplex PCR, the TCRdb table keeps only in-frame clones and is missing some. The sample yields approximately 70,000 clones, around 86% seen once. The sample consisted of CD4+ or CD8+ T cells sorted from blood, taken in a trial of the OX40 agonist ivuxolimab. V is TRBV4-2 and J is TRBJ1-5; D is unclear. The receptor comes from an adult with an advanced solid tumor such as melanoma, head and neck, liver or kidney cancer. CDR3 DNA sequence: TGTGCCAGCAGCCAAGACGCAGGTACTCAGCCCCAGCATTTT. Translation: CASSQDAGTQPQHF.